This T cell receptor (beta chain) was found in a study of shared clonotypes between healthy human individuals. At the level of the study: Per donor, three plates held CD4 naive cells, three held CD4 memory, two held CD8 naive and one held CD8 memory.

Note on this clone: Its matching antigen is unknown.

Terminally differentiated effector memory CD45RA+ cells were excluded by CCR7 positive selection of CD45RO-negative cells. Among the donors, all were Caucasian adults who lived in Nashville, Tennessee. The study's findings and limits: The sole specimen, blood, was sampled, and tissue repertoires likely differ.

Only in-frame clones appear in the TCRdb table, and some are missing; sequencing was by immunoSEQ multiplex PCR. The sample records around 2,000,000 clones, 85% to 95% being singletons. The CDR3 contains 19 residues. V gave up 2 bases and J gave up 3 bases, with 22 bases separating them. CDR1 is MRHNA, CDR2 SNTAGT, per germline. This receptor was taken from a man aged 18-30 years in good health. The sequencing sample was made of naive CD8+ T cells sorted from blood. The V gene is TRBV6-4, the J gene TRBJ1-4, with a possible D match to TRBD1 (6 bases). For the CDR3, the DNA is TGTGCCAGCAGTGACCCTCGGGGGGCCGCTACCTCCTCTAATGAAAAACTGTTTTTT. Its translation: CASSDPRGAATSSNEKLFF.